Following are 8 T cell receptor beta chains from one sample sequenced in a study of T-cell memory formation after mild COVID-19. TCRdb redid the calling of the 5' RACE reads with MiXCR, one entry per CDR3 protein. The data hold some 300,000 distinct CDR3 sequences, with around 20% observed a single time. The source material was PBMCs or a T cell subset sorted from them (not recorded which). Source of these receptors: a man aged 18 to 29 who had mild COVID-19 (a few samples of this study predate the infection). Cell type and time point are not known.

The CDR3 loop is CASSQDPPTRGDTQYF. The CDR3 region has the DNA TGCGCCAGCAGCCAAGATCCGCCGACTAGAGGAGATACGCAGTATTTT. The rearrangement uses TRBV4-3 and TRBJ2-3, with a weak D call TRBD2 (6 bases). Germline loops: CDR1 LGHNA, CDR2 YSLEER. The CDR3 covers 16 residues. V was cut by 0 bases and J by 5 bases, with 15 bases left in between.

The gene calls are TRBV20-1 and TRBJ1-1; tentatively, D is TRBD1 (6 bases). With 1 base removed from V and 4 bases from J, the gap between germline ends came to 13 bases. This CDR3 is 14 amino acids long. Per the germline V gene, CDR1 is DFQATT and CDR2 is SNEGSKA (reference sequence). CDR3 sequence (DNA): TGCAGTGCTAGAGGGGGGGCAGGGTCCACTGAAGCTTTCTTT. It codes for CSARGGAGSTEAFF.

The chain is built from TRBV7-2 and TRBJ1-3, with no clear D. Trimming stripped 5 bases from V and 6 bases from J, with 11 bases between. The CDR3 has 13 residues. Looked up from germline, CDR1 is SGHTA and CDR2 is FQGNSA. The CDR3 nucleotides read TGTGCCAGCAGCCTCCGCATGAAAAACACCATATATTTT. Translation: CASSLRMKNTIYF.

This clonotype is a singleton in its sample. The chain couples TRBV18 to TRBJ2-3; no clear D gene. Germline CDR1 reads KGHSH; CDR2 reads LQKENI. The ends were cut back, 0 bases at V and 1 base at J, with 5 bases in the middle. The CDR3 is 14 residues long. The DNA for the CDR3 is TGTGCCAGCTCACCACCGTCCGGCACAGATACGCAGTATTTT. Amino acid sequence: CASSPPSGTDTQYF.

The genes are TRBV6-6 and TRBJ2-1; TRBD2 matches 16 bases. Germline trimming cut 7 bases from V and 0 bases from J; bases unmatched to any gene: 12. The germline V gene has CDR1 MNHNY and CDR2 SVGAGI (reference sequence). CDR3 length equals 20 residues. CDR3 sequence: CASTRTGTSGGESSYNEQFF. The DNA of the CDR3 is TGTGCCAGCACCCGAACCGGGACTAGCGGGGGGGAGAGCTCCTACAATGAGCAGTTCTTC.

The table lists this clonotype with a few counts. V and J are TRBV6-5 and TRBJ2-3; 7 nucleotides align to TRBD1. The germline CDR1 and CDR2 sequences are MNHEY and SVGAGI. V shed 1 base, J shed 5 bases, and the junction held 12 bases outside the gene matches. This CDR3 has 17 amino acids. The CDR3 here is CASSYWSRGHSVDTQYF. The CDR3 DNA is TGTGCCAGCAGTTACTGGTCTAGGGGGCATTCTGTAGATACGCAGTATTTT.

This clonotype came up a few times. The chain recombines TRBV5-4 with TRBJ2-3; D uncertain. This CDR3 has 13 amino acids. The V gene's germline CDR1 is SGHNT and CDR2 YYREEE (reference sequence). Here the CDR3 reads CAARTTSTDTQYF. The CDR3 coding sequence is TGTGCAGCCCGTACTACCAGCACAGATACGCAGTATTTT.

This clonotype came up a few times. This sequence joins TRBV4-1 and TRBJ2-3; D call uncertain. The CDR3 has 14 amino acids. Germline lookup yields CDR1 MGHRA and CDR2 YSYEKL. The ends were cut back, 3 bases at V and 1 base at J, with 8 bases in the middle. The CDR3 DNA reads as TGCGCCAGCAGCCACCAGCGCGGCACAGATACGCAGTATTTT. Its protein is CASSHQRGTDTQYF.